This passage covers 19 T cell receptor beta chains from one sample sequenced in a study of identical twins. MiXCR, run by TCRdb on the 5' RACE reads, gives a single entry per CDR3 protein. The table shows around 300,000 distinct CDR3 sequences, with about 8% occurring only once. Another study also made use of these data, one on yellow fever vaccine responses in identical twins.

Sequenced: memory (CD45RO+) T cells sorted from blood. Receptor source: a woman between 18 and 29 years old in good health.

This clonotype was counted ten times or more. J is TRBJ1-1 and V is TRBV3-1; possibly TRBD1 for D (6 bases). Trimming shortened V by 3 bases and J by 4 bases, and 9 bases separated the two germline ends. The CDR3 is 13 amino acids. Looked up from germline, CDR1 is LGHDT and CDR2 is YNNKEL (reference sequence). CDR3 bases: TGTGCCAGCAGCCAGACGGGGGCCACTGAAGCTTTCTTT. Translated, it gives CASSQTGATEAFF.

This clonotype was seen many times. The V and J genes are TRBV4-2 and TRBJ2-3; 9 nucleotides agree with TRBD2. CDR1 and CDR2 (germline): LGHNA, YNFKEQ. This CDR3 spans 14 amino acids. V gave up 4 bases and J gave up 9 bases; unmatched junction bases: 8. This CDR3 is CASSLAGDQITQYF. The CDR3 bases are TGTGCCAGCAGCCTAGCGGGGGACCAGATAACGCAGTATTTT.

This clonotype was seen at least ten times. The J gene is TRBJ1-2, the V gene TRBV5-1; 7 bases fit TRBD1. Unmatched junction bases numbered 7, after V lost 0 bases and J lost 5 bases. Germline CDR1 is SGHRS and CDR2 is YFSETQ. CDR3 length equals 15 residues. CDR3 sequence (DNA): TGCGCCAGCAGCTTGGAGGCGACAGGGACGTATGGCTACACCTTC. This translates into CASSLEATGTYGYTF.

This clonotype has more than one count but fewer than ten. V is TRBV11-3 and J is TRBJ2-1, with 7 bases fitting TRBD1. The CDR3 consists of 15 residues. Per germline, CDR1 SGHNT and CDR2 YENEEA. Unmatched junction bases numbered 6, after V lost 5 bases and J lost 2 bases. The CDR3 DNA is TGTGCCAGCAGCCTAGGGGGACAGACCTACAATGAGCAGTTCTTC. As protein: CASSLGGQTYNEQFF. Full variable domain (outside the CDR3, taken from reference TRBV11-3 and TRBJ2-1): EAGVVQSPRYKIIEKKQPVAFWCNPISGHNTLYWYLQNLGQGPELLIRYENEEAVDDSQLPKDRFSAERLKGVDSTLKIQPAELGDSAVYLCASSLGGQTYNEQFFGPGTRLTVL.

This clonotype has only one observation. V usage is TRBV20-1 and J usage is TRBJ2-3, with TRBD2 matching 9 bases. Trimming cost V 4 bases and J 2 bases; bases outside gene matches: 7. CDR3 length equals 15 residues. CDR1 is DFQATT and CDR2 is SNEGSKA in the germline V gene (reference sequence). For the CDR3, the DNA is TGCAGTGCTACCGGACTAGCGAGCTACACAGATACGCAGTATTTT. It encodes CSATGLASYTDTQYF.

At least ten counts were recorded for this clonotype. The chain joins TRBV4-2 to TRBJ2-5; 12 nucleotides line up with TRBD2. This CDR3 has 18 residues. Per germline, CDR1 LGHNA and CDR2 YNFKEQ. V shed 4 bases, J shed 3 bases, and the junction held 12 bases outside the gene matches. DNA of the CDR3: TGTGCCAGCAGCCCAGCCCCCGGACTAGCGGGGTCAAAAGAGACCCAGTACTTC. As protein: CASSPAPGLAGSKETQYF.

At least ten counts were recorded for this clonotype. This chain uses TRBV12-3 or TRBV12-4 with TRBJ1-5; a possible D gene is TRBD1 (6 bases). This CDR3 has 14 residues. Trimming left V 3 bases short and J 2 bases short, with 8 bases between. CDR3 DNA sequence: TGTGCCAGCAGTTTTGCAGGGGGCAATCAGCCCCAGCATTTT. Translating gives CASSFAGGNQPQHF.

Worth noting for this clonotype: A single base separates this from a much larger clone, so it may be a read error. Here the CDR3 reads CASRQGSSYNERFF. CDR3 nucleotide sequence: TGTGCCAGCAGACAGGGAAGCTCCTACAATGAGCGGTTCTTC. The chain joins TRBV12-3 or TRBV12-4 to TRBJ2-1, with TRBD1 as a possible D gene (6 bases). This CDR3 spans 14 amino acids.

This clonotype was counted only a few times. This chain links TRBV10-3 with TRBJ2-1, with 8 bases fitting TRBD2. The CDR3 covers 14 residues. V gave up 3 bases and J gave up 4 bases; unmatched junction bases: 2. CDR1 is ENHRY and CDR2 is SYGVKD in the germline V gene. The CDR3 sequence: CAISDGGAYNEQFF. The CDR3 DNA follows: TGTGCCATCAGTGACGGGGGGGCATACAATGAGCAGTTCTTC.

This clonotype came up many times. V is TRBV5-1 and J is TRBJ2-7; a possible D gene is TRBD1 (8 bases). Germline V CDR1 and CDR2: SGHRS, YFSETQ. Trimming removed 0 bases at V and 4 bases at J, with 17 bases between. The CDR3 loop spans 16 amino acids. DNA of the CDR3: TGCGCCAGCAGCTTGGGGACAGGGAGGGGGAGTTACGAGCAGTACTTC. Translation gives CASSLGTGRGSYEQYF.

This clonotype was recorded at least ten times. DNA for the CDR3: TGTGCCAGCAGTGGGGGGCTCGACACAGATACGCAGTATTTT. Translation: CASSGGLDTDTQYF. The chain couples TRBV25-1 to TRBJ2-3; a weak D match, TRBD1 (6 bases). The CDR3 consists of 14 residues. V was pared by 4 bases and J by 2 bases, with 10 bases between. CDR1 is MGHDK, CDR2 SYGVNS, per germline.

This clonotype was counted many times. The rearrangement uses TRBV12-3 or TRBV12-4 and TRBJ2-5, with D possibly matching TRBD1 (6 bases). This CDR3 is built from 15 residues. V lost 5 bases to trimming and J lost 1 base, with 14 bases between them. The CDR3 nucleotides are TGTGCCAGCAGTGACCGGGACACCCTCCAAGAGACCCAGTACTTC. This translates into CASSDRDTLQETQYF.

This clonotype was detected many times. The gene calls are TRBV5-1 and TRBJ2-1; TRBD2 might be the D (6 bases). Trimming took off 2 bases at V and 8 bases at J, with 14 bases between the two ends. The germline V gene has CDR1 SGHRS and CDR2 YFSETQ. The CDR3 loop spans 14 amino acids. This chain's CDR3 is CASSLGGEIDEQFF. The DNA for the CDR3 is TGCGCCAGCAGCTTAGGAGGGGAGATCGATGAGCAGTTCTTC.

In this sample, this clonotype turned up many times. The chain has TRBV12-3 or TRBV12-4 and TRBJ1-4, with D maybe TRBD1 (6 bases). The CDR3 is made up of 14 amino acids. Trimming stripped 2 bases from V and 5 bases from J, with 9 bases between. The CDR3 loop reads CASSLSQGNEKLFF. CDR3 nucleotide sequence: TGTGCCAGCAGTTTATCTCAGGGGAATGAAAAACTGTTTTTT.

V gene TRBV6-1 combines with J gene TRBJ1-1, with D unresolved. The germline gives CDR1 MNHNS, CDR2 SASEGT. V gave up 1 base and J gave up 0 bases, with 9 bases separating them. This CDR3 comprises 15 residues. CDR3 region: CASSEVSMLNTEAFF. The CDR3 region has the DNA TGTGCCAGCAGTGAAGTAAGCATGCTGAACACTGAAGCTTTCTTT.

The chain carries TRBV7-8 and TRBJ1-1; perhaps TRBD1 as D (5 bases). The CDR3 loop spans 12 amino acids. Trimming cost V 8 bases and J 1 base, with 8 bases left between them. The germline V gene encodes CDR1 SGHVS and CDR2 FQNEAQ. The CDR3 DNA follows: TGTGCCAGCGTTGGGGGGAACACTGAAGCTTTCTTT. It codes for CASVGGNTEAFF.

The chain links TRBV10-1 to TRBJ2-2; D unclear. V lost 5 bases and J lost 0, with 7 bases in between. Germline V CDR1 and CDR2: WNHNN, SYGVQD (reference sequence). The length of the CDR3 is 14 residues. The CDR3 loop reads CASSRYSNTGELFF. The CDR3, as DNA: TGCGCCAGCAGTCGGTATTCGAACACCGGGGAGCTGTTTTTT.

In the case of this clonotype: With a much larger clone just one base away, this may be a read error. CDR3 protein: CASSPGLAEETQCF. The CDR3 DNA follows: TGTGCCAGCTCGCCCGGACTAGCGGAAGAGACCCAGTGCTTC. The V and J genes are TRBV18 and TRBJ2-5; 10 bases are a match to TRBD2. The CDR3 runs to 14 residues. Germline CDR1 and CDR2: KGHSH and LQKENI.

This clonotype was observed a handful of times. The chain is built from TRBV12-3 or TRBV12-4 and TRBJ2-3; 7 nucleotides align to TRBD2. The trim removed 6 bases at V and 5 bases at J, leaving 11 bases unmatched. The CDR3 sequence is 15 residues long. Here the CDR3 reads CASSESSGFIDTQYF. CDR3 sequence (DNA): TGTGCCAGCAGCGAATCTAGCGGATTCATAGATACGCAGTATTTT.